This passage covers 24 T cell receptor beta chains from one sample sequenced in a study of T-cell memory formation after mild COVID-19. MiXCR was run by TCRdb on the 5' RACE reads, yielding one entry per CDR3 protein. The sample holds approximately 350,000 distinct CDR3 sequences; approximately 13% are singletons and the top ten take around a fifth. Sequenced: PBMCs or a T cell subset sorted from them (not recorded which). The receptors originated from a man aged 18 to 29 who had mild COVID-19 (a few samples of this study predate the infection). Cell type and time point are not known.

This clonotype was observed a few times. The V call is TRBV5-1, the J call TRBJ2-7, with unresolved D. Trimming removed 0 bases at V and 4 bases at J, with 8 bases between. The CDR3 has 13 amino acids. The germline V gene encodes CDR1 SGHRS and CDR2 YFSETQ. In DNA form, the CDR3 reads TGCGCCAGCAGCTTGGGGACGTTTTACGAGCAGTACTTC. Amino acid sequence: CASSLGTFYEQYF.

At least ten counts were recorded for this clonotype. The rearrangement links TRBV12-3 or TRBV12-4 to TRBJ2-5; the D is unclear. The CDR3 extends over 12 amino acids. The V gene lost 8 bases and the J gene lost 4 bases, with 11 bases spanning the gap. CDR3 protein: CASLKETETQYF. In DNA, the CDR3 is TGTGCCAGCCTGAAGGAGACAGAGACCCAGTACTTC.

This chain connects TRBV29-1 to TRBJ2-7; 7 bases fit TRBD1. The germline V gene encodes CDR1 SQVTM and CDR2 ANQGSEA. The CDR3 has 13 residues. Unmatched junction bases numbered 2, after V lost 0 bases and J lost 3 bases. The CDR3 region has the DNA TGCAGCGTTGAAGACGGGACAGACTACGAGCAGTACTTC. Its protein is CSVEDGTDYEQYF.

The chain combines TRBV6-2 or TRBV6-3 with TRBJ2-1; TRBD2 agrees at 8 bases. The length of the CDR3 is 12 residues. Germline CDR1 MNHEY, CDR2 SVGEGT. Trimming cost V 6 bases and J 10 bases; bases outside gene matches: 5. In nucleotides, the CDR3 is TGTGCCAGCAGCACAACTAGCGGAGAGCAGTTCTTC. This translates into CASSTTSGEQFF.

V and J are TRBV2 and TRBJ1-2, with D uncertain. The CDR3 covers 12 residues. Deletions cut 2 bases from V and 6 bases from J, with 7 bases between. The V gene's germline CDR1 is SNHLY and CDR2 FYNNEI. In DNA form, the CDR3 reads TGTGCCAGCAGTGAAACTACTGATGGCTACACCTTC. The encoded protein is CASSETTDGYTF.

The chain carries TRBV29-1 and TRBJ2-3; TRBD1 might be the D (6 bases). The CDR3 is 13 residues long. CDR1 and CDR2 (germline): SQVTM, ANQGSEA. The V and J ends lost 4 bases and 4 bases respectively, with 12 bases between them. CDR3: CSVAGTSPDTQYF. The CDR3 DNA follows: TGCAGCGTTGCGGGGACATCTCCAGATACGCAGTATTTT.

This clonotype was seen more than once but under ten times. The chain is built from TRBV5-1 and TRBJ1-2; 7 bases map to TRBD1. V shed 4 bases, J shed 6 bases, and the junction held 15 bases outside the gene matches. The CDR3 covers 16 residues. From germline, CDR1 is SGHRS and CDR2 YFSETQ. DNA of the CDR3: TGCGCCAGCAGCCCAGGACAGGCGTTGACCTATAATGGCTACACCTTC. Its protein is CASSPGQALTYNGYTF.

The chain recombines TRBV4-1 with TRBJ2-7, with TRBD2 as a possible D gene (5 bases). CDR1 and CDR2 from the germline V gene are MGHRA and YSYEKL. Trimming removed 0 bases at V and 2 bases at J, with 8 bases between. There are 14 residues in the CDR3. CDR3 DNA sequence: TGCGCCAGCAGCCAAGAGGGCGGGCCCTACGAGCAGTACGTC. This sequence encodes CASSQEGGPYEQYV.

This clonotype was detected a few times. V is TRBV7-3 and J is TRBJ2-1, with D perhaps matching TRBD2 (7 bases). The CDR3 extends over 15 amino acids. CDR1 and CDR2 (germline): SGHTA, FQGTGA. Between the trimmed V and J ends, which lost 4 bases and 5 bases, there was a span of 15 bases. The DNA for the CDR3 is TGTGCCAGCAGCTGGTTGGGGGGGCCTGACAATGAGCAGTTCTTC. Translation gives CASSWLGGPDNEQFF.

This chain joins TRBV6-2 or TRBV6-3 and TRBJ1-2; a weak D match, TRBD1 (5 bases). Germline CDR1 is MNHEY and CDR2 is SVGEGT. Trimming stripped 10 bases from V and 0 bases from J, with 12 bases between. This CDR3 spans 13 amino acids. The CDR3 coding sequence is TGTGCCACCGGGACTCGGGCTAACTATGGCTACACCTTC. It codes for CATGTRANYGYTF.

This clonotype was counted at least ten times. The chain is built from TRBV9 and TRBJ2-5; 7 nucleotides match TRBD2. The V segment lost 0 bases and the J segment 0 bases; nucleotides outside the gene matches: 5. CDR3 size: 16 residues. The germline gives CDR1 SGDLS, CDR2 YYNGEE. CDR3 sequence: CASSVGRGEYQETQYF. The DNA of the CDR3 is TGTGCCAGCAGCGTAGGACGGGGGGAGTACCAAGAGACCCAGTACTTC.

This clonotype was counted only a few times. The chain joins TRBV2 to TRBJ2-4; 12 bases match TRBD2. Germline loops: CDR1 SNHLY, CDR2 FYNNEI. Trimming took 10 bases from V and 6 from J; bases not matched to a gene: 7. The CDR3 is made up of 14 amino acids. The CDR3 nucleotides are TGTGCCACCACAGGACTAGCGGGGCGAAACATTCAGTACTTC. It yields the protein CATTGLAGRNIQYF.

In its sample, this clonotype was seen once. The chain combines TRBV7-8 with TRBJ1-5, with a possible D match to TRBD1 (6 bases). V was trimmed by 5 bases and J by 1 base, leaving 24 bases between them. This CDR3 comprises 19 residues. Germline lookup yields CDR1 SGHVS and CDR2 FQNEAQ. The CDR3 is CASSGQQGGVIRSNQPQHF. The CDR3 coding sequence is TGTGCCAGCAGCGGTCAACAGGGTGGTGTTATTCGAAGCAATCAGCCCCAGCATTTT.

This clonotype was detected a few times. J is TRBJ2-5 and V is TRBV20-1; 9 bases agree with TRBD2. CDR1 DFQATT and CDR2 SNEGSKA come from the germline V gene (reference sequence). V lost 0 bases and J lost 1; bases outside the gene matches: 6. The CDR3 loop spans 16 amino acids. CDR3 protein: CSARDRGGVVQETQYF. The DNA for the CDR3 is TGCAGTGCTAGAGATCGCGGGGGGGTAGTCCAAGAGACCCAGTACTTC.

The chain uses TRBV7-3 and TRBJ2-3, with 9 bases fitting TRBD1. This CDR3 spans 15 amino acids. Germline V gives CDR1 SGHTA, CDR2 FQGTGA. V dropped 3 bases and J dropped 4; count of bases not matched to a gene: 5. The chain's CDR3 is CASSFTGGVADTQYF. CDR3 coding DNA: TGTGCCAGCAGCTTCACAGGGGGCGTCGCAGATACGCAGTATTTT.

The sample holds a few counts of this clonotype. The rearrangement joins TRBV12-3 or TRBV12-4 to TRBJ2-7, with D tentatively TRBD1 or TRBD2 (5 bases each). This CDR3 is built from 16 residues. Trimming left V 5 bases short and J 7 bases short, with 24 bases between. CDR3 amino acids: CASSPASGGTGREQYF. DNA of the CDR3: TGTGCCAGCAGTCCGGCGAGTGGGGGAACCGGTAGGGAGCAGTACTTC.

CDR3 DNA: TGTGCCAGCAGTTACTCCGGGACCTTCGGCTGGTCGAACACTGAAGCTTTCTTT. It translates to CASSYSGTFGWSNTEAFF. The J gene is TRBJ1-1, the V gene TRBV6-5, with D possibly TRBD1 on 5 matching bases. This CDR3 spans 18 amino acids. Trimming shortened V by 0 bases and J by 1 base, and 18 bases separated the two germline ends. Germline loops: CDR1 MNHEY, CDR2 SVGAGI.

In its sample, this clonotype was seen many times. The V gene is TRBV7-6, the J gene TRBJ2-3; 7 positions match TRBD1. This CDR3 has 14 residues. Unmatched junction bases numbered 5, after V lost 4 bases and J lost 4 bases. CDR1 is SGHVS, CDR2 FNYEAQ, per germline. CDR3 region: CASSSTGLADTQYF. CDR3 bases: TGTGCCAGCAGCTCGACAGGGCTTGCAGATACGCAGTATTTT.

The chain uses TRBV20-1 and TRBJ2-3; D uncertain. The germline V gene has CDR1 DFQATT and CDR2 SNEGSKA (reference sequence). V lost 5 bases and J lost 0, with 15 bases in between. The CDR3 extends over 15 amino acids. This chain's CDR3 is CSAFGAKGSTDTQYF. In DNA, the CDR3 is TGCAGTGCTTTCGGTGCGAAGGGCAGCACAGATACGCAGTATTTT.

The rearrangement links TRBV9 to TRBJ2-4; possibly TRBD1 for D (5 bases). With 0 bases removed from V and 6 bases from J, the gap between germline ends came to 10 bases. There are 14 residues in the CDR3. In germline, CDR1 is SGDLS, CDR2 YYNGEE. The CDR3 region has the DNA TGTGCCAGCAGCGTAGCAGGGTTTGGAAACATTCAGTACTTC. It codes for CASSVAGFGNIQYF.

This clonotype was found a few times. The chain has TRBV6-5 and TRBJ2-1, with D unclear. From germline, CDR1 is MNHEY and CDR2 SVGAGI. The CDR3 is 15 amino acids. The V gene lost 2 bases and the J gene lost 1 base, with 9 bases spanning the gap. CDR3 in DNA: TGTGCCAGCAGTTACGTGGTTGGGTCCTACAATGAGCAGTTCTTC. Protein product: CASSYVVGSYNEQFF.

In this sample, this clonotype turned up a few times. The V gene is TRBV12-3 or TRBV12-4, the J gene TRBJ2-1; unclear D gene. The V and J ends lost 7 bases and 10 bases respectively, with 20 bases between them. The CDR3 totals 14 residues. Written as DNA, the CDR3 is TGTGCCAGCACTCCCTCGTACCCACCGAACGAGCAGTTCTTC. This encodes CASTPSYPPNEQFF.

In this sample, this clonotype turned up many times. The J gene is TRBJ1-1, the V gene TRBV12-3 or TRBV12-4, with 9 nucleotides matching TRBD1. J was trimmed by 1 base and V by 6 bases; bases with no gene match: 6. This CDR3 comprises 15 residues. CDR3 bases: TGTGCCAGCAGCCGGGGACAGGGAGGGAACACTGAAGCTTTCTTT. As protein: CASSRGQGGNTEAFF.

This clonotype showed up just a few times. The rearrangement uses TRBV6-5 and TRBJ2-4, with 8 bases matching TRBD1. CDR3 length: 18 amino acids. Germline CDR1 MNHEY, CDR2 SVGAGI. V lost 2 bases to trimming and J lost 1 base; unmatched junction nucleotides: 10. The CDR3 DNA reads TGTGCCAGCAGTTACGGACACGGACAGGGAAGGGCCAAAAACATTCAGTACTTC. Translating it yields CASSYGHGQGRAKNIQYF.